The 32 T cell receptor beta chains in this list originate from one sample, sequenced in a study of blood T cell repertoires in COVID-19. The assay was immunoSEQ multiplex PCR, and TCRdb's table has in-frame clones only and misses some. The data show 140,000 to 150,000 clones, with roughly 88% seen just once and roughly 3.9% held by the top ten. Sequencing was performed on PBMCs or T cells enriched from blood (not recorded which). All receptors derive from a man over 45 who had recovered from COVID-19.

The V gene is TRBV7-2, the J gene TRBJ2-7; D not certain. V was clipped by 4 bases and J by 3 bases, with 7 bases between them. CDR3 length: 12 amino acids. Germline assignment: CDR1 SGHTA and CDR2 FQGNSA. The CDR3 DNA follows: TGTGCCAGCAGCTCGTACAGCTACGAGCAGTACTTC. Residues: CASSSYSYEQYF.

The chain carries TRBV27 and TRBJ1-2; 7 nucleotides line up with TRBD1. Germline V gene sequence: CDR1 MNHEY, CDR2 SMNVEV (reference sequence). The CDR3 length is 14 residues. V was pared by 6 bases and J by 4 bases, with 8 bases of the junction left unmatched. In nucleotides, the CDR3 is TGTGCCAGCAGACCACTGACAGGGTTCTATGGCTACACCTTC. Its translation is CASRPLTGFYGYTF.

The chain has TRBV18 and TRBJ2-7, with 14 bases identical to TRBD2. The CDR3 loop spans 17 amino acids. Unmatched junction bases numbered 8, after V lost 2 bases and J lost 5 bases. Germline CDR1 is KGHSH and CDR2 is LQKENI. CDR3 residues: CASSPVPGLAGVNEQYF. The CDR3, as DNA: TGTGCCAGCTCACCAGTCCCGGGACTAGCGGGAGTCAACGAGCAGTACTTC.

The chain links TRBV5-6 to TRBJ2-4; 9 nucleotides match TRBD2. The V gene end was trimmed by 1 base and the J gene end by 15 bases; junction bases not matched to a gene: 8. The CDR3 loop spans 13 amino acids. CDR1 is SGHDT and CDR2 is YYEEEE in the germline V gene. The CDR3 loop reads CASSLLLAGLPYF. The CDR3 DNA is TGTGCCAGCAGCTTGCTCCTAGCGGGACTCCCGTACTTC.

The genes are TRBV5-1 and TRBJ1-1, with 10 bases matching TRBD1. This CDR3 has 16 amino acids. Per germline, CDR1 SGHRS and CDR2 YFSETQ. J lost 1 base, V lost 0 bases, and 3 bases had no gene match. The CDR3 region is CASSLGQGAKNTEAFF. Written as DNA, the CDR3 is TGCGCCAGCAGCTTGGGACAGGGGGCGAAGAACACTGAAGCTTTCTTT. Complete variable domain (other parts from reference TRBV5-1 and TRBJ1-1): KAGVTQTPRYLIKTRGQQVTLSCSPISGHRSVSWYQQTPGQGLQFLFEYFSETQRNKGNFPGRFSGRQFSNSRSEMNVSTLELGDSALYLCASSLGQGAKNTEAFFGQGTRLTVV.

The CDR3, as DNA: TGTGCCAGCAGGGGGTCAGGGATTCGGGAGACCCAGTACTTC. This codes for CASRGSGIRETQYF. The chain carries TRBV27 and TRBJ2-5; D possibly corresponds to TRBD1 (5 bases). Germline values: CDR1 MNHEY, CDR2 SMNVEV (reference sequence). This CDR3 is built from 14 residues. V was shortened by 6 bases and J by 5 bases, with 16 bases between the two germline ends.

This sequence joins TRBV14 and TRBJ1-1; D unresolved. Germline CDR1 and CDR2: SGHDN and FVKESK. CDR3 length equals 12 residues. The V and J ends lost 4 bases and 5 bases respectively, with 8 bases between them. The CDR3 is CASSPHYTEAFF. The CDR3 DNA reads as TGTGCCAGCAGCCCCCACTATACTGAAGCTTTCTTT.

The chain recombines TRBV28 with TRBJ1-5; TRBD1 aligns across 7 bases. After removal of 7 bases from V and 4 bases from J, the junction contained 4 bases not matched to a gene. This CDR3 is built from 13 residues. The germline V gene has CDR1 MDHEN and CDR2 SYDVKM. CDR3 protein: CASTRDRNQPQHF. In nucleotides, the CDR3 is TGTGCCAGCACCCGGGACAGAAATCAGCCCCAGCATTTT.

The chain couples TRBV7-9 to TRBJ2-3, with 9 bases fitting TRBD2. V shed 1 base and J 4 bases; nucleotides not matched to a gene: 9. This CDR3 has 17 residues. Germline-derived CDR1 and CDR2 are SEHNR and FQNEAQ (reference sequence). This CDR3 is CASSLGFLAGVPDTQYF. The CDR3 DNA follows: TGTGCCAGCAGCTTAGGATTCTTAGCGGGAGTTCCAGATACGCAGTATTTT.

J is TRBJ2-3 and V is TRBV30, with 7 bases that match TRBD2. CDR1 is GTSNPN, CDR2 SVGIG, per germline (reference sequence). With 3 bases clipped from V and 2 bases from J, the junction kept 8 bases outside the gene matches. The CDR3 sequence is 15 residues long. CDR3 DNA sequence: TGTGCCTGGAGCCCCTGGAGCGGGGACACAGATACGCAGTATTTT. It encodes CAWSPWSGDTDTQYF.

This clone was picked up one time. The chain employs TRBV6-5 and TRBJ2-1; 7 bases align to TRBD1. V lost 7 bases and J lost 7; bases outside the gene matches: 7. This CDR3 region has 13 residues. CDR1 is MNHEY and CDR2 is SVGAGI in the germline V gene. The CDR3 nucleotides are TGTGCCAGCAAGGGGGCGATGGCAAATGAGCAGTTCTTC. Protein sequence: CASKGAMANEQFF.

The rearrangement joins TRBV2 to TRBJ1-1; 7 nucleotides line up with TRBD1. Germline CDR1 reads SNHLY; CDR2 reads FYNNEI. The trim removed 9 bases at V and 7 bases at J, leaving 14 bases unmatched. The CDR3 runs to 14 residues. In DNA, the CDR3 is TGTGCCAGTACTGGACAGGCCTCGAGGGGTGAAGCTTTCTTT. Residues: CASTGQASRGEAFF.

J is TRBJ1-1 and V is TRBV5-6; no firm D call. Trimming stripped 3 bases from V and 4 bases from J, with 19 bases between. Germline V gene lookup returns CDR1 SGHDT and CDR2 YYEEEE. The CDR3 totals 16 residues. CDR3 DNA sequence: TGTGCCAGCAGCTCCATTAGAACCACTCGGTCCACTGAAGCTTTCTTT. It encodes CASSSIRTTRSTEAFF.

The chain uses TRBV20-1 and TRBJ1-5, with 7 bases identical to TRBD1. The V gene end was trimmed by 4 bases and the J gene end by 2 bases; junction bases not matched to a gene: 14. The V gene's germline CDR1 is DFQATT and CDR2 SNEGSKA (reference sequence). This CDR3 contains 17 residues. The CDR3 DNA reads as TGCAGTGCTAATGAGGGGGCCGAGGGAAGTGGCAATCAGCCCCAGCATTTT. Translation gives CSANEGAEGSGNQPQHF.

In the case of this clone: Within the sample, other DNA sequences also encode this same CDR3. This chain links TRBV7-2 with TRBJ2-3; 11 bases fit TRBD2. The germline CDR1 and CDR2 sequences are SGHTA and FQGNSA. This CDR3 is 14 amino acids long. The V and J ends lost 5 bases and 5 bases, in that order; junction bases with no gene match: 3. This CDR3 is CASSLGLAGDTQYF. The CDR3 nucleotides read TGTGCCAGCAGCCTCGGACTAGCGGGAGATACGCAGTATTTT.

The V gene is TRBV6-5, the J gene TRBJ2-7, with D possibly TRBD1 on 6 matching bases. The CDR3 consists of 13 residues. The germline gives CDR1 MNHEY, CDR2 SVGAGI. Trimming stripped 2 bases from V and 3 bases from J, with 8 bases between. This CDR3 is CASSYRDNYEQYV. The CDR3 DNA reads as TGTGCCAGCAGTTACCGGGACAACTACGAGCAGTACGTC.

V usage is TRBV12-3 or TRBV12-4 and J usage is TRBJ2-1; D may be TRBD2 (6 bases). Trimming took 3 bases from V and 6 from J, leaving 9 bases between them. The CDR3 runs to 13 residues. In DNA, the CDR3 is TGTGCCAGCAGTTTTGGAGGGGTCAATGAGCAGTTCTTC. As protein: CASSFGGVNEQFF.

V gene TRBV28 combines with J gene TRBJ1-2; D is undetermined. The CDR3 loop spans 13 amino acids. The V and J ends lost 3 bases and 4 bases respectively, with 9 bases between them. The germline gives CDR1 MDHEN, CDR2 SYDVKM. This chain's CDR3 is CASSFRGLYGYTF. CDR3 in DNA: TGTGCCAGCAGTTTCCGAGGTCTCTATGGCTACACCTTC.

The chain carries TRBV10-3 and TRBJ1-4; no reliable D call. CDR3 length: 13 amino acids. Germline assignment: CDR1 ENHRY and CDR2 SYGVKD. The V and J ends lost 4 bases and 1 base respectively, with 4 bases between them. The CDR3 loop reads CAISAGTNEKLFF. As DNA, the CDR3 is TGTGCCATCAGTGCCGGAACTAATGAAAAACTGTTTTTT.

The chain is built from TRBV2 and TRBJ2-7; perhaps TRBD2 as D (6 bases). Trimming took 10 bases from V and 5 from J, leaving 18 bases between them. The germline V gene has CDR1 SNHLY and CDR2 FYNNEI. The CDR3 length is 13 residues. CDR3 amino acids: CATRRGADDEQYV. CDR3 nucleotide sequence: TGTGCCACCCGGCGGGGCGCCGATGACGAGCAGTACGTC.

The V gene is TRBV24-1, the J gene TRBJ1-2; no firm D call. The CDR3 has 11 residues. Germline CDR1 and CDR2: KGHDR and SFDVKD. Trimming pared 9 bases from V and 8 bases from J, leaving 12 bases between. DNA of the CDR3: TGTGCCACCGAGAGCGGAGGGGGCTACACCTTC. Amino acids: CATESGGGYTF.

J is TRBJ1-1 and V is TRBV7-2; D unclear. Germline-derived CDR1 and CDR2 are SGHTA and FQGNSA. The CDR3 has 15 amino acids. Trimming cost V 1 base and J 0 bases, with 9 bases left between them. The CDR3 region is CASSLGSGVNTEAFF. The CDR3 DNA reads TGTGCCAGCAGCTTAGGGTCGGGTGTGAACACTGAAGCTTTCTTT. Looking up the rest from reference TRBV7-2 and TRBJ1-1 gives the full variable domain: GAGVSQSPSNKVTEKGKDVELRCDPISGHTALYWYRQSLGQGLEFLIYFQGNSAPDKSGLPSDRFSAERTGGSVSTLTIQRTQQEDSAVYLCASSLGSGVNTEAFFGQGTRLTVV.

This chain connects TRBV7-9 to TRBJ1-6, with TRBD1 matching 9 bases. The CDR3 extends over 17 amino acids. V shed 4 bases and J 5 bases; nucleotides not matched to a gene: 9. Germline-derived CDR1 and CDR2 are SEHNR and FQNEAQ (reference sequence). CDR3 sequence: CASSSLYRGLNNSPLHF. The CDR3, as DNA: TGTGCCAGCAGCTCCCTTTACAGGGGGCTAAATAATTCACCCCTCCACTTT.

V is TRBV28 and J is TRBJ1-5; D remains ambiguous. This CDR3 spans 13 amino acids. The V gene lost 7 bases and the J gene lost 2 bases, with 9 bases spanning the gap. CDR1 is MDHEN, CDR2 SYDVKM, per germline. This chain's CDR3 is CASMVSGNQPQHF. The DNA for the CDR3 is TGTGCCAGCATGGTGAGTGGCAATCAGCCCCAGCATTTT.

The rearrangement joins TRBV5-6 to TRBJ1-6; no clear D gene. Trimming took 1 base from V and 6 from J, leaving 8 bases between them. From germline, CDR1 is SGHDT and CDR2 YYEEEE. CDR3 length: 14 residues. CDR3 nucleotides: TGTGCCAGCAGCTTGTATTCGGGTAATTCACCCCTCCACTTT. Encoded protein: CASSLYSGNSPLHF.

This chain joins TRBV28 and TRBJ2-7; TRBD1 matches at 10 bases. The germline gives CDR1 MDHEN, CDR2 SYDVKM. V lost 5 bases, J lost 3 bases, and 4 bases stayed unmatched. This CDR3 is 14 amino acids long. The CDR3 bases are TGTGCCAGCAGTGGGACAGGGGAAGGCTACGAGCAGTACTTC. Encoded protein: CASSGTGEGYEQYF.

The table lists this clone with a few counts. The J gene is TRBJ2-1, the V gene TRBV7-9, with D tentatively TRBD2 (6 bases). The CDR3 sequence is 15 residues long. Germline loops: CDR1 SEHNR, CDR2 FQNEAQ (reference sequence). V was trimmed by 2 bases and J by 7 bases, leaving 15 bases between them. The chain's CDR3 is CASSLLRQAGNEQFF. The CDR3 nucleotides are TGTGCCAGCAGCTTATTAAGGCAGGCGGGAAATGAGCAGTTCTTC.

The CDR3 here is CASGTAPRNTEAFF. CDR3 nucleotide sequence: TGTGCCAGCGGTACAGCACCTCGGAACACTGAAGCTTTCTTT. This chain uses TRBV2 with TRBJ1-1; D is unresolved. The CDR3 totals 14 residues. Germline V gene sequence: CDR1 SNHLY, CDR2 FYNNEI. V was clipped by 8 bases and J by 1 base, with 14 bases between them.

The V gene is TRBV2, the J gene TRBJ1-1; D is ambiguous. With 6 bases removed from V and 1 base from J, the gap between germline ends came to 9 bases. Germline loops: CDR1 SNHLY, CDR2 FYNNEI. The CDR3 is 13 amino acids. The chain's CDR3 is CASRGTANTEAFF. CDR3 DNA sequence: TGTGCCAGCAGGGGTACAGCGAACACTGAAGCTTTCTTT.

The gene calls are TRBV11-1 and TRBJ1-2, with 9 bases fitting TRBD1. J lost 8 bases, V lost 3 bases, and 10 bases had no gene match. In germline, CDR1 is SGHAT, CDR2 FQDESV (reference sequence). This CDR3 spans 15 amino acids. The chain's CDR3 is CASSLTGTGKRGYTF. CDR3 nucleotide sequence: TGTGCCAGCAGCTTGACCGGGACAGGGAAGCGAGGCTACACCTTC.

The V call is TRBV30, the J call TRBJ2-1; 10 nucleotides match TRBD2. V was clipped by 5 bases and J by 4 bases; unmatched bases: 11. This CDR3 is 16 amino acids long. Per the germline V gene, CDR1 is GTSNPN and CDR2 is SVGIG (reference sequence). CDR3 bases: TGTGCCTGGGCGATCGGTAGGACTAGCGGTTACAATGAGCAGTTCTTC. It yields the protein CAWAIGRTSGYNEQFF. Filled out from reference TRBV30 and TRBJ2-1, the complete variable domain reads SQTIHQWPATLVQPVGSPLSLECTVEGTSNPNLYWYRQAAGRGLQLLFYSVGIGQISSEVPQNLSASRPQDRQFILSSKKLLLSDSGFYLCAWAIGRTSGYNEQFFGPGTRLTVL.

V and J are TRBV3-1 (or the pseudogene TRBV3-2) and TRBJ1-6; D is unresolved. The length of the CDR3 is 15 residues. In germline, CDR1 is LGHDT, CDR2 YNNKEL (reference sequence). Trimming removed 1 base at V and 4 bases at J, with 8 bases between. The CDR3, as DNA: TGTGCCAGCAGCCAAGGGCCGGGTTATAATTCACCCCTCCACTTT. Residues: CASSQGPGYNSPLHF.